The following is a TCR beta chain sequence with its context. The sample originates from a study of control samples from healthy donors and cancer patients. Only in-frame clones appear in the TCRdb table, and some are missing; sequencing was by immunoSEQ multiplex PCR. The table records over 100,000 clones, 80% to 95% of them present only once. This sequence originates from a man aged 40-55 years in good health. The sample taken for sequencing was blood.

The CDR3 sequence is CASSFPDRGLGTDTQYF. In DNA form, the CDR3 reads TGTGCCAGCAGCTTTCCCGACAGGGGGCTAGGCACAGATACGCAGTATTTT. V is TRBV5-4 and J is TRBJ2-3; 10 positions match TRBD1. Germline lookup yields CDR1 SGHNT and CDR2 YYREEE (reference sequence). V trimming: 2 bases; J trimming: 1 base; junction bases outside the gene matches: 7. The CDR3 sequence is 17 residues long.